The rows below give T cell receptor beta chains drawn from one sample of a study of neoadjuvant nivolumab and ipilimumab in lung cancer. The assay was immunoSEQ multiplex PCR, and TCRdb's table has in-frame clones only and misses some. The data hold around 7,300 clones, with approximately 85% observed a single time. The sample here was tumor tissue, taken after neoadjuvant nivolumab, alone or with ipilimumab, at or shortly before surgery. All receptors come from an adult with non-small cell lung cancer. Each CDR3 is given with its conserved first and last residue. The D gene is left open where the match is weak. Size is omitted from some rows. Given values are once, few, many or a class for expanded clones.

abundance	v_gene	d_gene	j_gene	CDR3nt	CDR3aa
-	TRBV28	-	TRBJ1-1	TGTGCCAGCAGTCGGAGGGGTGGTACTGAAGCTTTCTTT	CASSRRGGTEAFF
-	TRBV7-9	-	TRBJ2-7	TGTGCCAGCAGCGGACAATTCTACGAGCAGTACTTC	CASSGQFYEQYF
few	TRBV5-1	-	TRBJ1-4	TGCGCCAGCAGCTTGGTTCGGGGAGGGTCTAATGAAAAACTGTTTTTT	CASSLVRGGSNEKLFF
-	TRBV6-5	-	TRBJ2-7	TGTGCCAGCAGTTCGCCGGGACGGGGAGGCTACGAGCAGTACTTC	CASSSPGRGGYEQYF
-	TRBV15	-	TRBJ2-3	TGTGCCACCAGCAGAGGGAGGCTAATCGGGCCCGGCCACGATACGCAGTATTTT	CATSRGRLIGPGHDTQYF
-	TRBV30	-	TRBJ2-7	TGTGCCTGGAGTAGAAGGTACGAGCAGTACTTC	CAWSRRYEQYF
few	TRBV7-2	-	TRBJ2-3	TGTGCCAGCAGCTTAGGGGTCAGACGAACAGATACGCAGTATTTT	CASSLGVRRTDTQYF
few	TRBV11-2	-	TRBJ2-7	TGTGCCAGCAGCTTAGCTCCAAGCTCCTACGAGCAGTACTTC	CASSLAPSSYEQYF
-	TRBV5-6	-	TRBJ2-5	TGTGCCAGCAGCTTGGTGGGGGTCCAAGAGACCCAGTACTTC	CASSLVGVQETQYF
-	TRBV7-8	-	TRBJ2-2	TGTGCCACCTACAGGTTCCAGGGAACCGGGGAGCTGTTTTTT	CATYRFQGTGELFF
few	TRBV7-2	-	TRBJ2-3	TGTGCCAGCAGCTTAAACCCGGTGTCCACAGATACGCAGTATTTT	CASSLNPVSTDTQYF
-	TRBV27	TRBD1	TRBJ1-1	TGTGCCAGCAGGCCAGACAGGGGGCGGGGAGCTTTCTTT	CASRPDRGRGAFF
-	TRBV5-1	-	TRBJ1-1	TGCGCCAGCAGCCTTGCGCCCACAGGAATGAACACTGAAGCTTTCTTT	CASSLAPTGMNTEAFF
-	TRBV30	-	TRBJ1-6	TGTGCCTGGAGTCAGGGGTTAAATTCACCCCTCCACTTT	CAWSQGLNSPLHF
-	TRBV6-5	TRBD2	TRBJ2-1	TGTGCCAGCAGAAGACTAGCGAGCTCCTACAATGAGCAGTTCTTC	CASRRLASSYNEQFF
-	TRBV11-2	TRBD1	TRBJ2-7	TGTGCCAGCAGCTTCGGGACAGGACTCTACGAGCAGTACTTC	CASSFGTGLYEQYF
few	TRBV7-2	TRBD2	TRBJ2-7	TGTGCCAGCAGCTTATCCAGCGGGGGGGGGCTCGAGCAGTACTTC	CASSLSSGGGLEQYF
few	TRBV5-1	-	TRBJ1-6	TGCGCCAGCAGCTTGGGGACGGCCTATAATTCACCCCTCCACTTT	CASSLGTAYNSPLHF
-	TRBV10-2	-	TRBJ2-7	TGCGCCAGCGCGGGGTGGTCCTACGAGCAGTACTTC	CASAGWSYEQYF
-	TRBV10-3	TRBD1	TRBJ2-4	TGTGCCATCAGTGAGTCGGGGACAGGCGAGAAAAACATTCAGTACTTC	CAISESGTGEKNIQYF
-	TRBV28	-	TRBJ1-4	TGTGCCAGCAGTTTCTGGGGTAATGAAAAACTGTTTTTT	CASSFWGNEKLFF
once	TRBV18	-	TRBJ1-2	TGTGCCAGCTCTAGTCAGGTCGACTATGGCTACACCTTC	CASSSQVDYGYTF
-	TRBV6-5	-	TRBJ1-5	TGTGCCAGCAGTCCCGACCTCAATCAGCCCCAGCATTTT	CASSPDLNQPQHF
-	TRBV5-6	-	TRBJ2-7	TGTGCCAGCAGCTTGGCTACAGGGATGGTCAACGAGCAGTACTTC	CASSLATGMVNEQYF
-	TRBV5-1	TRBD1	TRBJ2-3	TGCGCCAGCAGCTTGGGTTGGGGGACAGCTAGCACAGATACGCAGTATTTT	CASSLGWGTASTDTQYF
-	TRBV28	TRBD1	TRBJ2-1	TGTGCCAGCAGGCTCATGACAGGGTCCTACAATGAGCAGTTCTTC	CASRLMTGSYNEQFF
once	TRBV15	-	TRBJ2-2	TGTGCCACCAGCAGAGATGGGGCAGCCGGGGAGCTGTTTTTT	CATSRDGAAGELFF
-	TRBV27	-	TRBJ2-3	TGTGCCAGCAGTAAAAACAGGCTCACAGATACGCAGTATTTT	CASSKNRLTDTQYF
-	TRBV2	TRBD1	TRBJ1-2	TGTGCCAGCAGTGAAGCTCAGGGGGCGATCTATGGCTACACCTTC	CASSEAQGAIYGYTF
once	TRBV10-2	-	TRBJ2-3	TGCGCCAGCAGTATCTCGGGTCCCCAGTATTTT	CASSISGPQYF
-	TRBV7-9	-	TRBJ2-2	TGTGCCAGCAGCTTAGCGGCACAGGGGGGGACCGGGGAGCTGTTTTTT	CASSLAAQGGTGELFF
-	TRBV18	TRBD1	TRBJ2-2	TGTGCCAGCTCAGAATATTCCGGACAGGGGAATACCGGGGAGCTGTTTTTT	CASSEYSGQGNTGELFF
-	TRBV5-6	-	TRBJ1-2	TGTGCCAGCAGCTTGGTATCACGGAGGGTAGGGCTTTACTATGGCTACACCTTC	CASSLVSRRVGLYYGYTF
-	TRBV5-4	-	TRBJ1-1	TGTGCCAGCAGCTTATCAGCGCGGTCTGAAGCTTTCTTT	CASSLSARSEAFF
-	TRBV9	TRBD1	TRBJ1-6	TGTGCCAGCAGCCCAAGGACAGGGGGTTATGTTTCACCCCTCCACTTT	CASSPRTGGYVSPLHF
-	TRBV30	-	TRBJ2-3	TGTGCCTGGAAACCGGATGTGGATACGCAGTATTTT	CAWKPDVDTQYF
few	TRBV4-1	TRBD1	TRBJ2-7	TGCGCCAGCAGCCCGAGGGACAGGCCCTACGAGCAGTACTTC	CASSPRDRPYEQYF
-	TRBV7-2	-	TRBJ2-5	TGTGCCAGCAGCTTAGTGGTGGAGACCCAGTACTTC	CASSLVVETQYF
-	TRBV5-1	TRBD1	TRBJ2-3	TGCGCCAGCAGTCCCAACGACAGGGTTTTTACAGATACGCAGTATTTT	CASSPNDRVFTDTQYF
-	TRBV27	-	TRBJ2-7	TGTGCCAGTAGAATCCCATCCTCCTACGAGCAGTACTTC	CASRIPSSYEQYF
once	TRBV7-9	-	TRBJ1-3	TGTGCCAGCAGCTTATCTCAAAACACCATATATTTT	CASSLSQNTIYF
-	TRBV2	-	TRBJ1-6	TGTGCCAGCAGTCCCCTGGCCGCCCTGAGCTCCTATAATTCACCCCTCCACTTT	CASSPLAALSSYNSPLHF
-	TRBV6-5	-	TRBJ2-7	TGTGCCAGCAGTTATGGGTCCTTGGCCTACGAGCAGTACTTC	CASSYGSLAYEQYF
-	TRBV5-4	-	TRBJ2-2	TGTGCCAGCAGCTTAGACGGGACCGCTGGGGCCGGGGAGCTGTTTTTT	CASSLDGTAGAGELFF
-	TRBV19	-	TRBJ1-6	TGTGCCAGTAGTACGGGGACCTTGGGTAATTCACCCCTCCACTTT	CASSTGTLGNSPLHF
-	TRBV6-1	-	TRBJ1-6	TGTGCCAGCAGTGCGCGGGGTCTCCCGTCATCCTATAATTCACCCCTCCACTTT	CASSARGLPSSYNSPLHF
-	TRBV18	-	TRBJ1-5	TGTGCCAGCTCACCTCGCCCCGGTCAGCCCCAGCATTTT	CASSPRPGQPQHF
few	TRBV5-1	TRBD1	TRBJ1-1	TGCGCCAGCAGCTCTAGGGGGCTTACTGAAGCTTTCTTT	CASSSRGLTEAFF
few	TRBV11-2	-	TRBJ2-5	TGTGCCAGCAGCTCTTCCATGGGGACCCAGTACTTC	CASSSSMGTQYF
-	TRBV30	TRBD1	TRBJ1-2	TGTGCCTGGAGTGCTGCAGGGGGTTCATATTATGGCTACACCTTC	CAWSAAGGSYYGYTF
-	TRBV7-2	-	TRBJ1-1	TGTGCCAGCAGCTCCATCGCAGGGGATGAAGCTTTCTTT	CASSSIAGDEAFF
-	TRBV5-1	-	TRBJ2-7	TGCGCCAGCAGCGCTTACAGGGCTTTTACCCAAAGACCCATCTCCTACGAGCAGTACTTC	CASSAYRAFTQRPISYEQYF
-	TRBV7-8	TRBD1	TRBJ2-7	TGTGCCAGCAGCTTTGCAGGGGGCGCCTACGAGCAGTACTTC	CASSFAGGAYEQYF
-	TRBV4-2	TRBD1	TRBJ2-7	TGTGCCAGCAGCCAGGGGACAGGCTACGAGCAGTACTTC	CASSQGTGYEQYF